This TCR beta chain came from a study of T-cell memory formation after mild COVID-19. TCRdb re-derived calls from the 5' RACE reads in MiXCR, one entry per CDR3 protein. The table records 550,000 to 600,000 distinct CDR3 sequences, about 22% of them present only once. This clonotype is a singleton in its sample. Per the germline V gene, CDR1 is SEHNR and CDR2 is FQNEAQ (reference sequence). V gave up 1 base and J gave up 8 bases; unmatched junction bases: 17. The CDR3 is 18 amino acids. What was sequenced was PBMCs or a T cell subset sorted from them (not recorded which). This TCR was sampled from an adult woman who had mild COVID-19 (a few samples of this study predate the infection). Cell type and time point are not known. The chain joins TRBV7-9 to TRBJ2-1, with 7 bases that match TRBD1. CDR3 DNA: TGTGCCAGCAGCTTAGACCGAGACAGGGCTCTGGATATTGATGAGCAGTTCTTC. Amino acids: CASSLDRDRALDIDEQFF.